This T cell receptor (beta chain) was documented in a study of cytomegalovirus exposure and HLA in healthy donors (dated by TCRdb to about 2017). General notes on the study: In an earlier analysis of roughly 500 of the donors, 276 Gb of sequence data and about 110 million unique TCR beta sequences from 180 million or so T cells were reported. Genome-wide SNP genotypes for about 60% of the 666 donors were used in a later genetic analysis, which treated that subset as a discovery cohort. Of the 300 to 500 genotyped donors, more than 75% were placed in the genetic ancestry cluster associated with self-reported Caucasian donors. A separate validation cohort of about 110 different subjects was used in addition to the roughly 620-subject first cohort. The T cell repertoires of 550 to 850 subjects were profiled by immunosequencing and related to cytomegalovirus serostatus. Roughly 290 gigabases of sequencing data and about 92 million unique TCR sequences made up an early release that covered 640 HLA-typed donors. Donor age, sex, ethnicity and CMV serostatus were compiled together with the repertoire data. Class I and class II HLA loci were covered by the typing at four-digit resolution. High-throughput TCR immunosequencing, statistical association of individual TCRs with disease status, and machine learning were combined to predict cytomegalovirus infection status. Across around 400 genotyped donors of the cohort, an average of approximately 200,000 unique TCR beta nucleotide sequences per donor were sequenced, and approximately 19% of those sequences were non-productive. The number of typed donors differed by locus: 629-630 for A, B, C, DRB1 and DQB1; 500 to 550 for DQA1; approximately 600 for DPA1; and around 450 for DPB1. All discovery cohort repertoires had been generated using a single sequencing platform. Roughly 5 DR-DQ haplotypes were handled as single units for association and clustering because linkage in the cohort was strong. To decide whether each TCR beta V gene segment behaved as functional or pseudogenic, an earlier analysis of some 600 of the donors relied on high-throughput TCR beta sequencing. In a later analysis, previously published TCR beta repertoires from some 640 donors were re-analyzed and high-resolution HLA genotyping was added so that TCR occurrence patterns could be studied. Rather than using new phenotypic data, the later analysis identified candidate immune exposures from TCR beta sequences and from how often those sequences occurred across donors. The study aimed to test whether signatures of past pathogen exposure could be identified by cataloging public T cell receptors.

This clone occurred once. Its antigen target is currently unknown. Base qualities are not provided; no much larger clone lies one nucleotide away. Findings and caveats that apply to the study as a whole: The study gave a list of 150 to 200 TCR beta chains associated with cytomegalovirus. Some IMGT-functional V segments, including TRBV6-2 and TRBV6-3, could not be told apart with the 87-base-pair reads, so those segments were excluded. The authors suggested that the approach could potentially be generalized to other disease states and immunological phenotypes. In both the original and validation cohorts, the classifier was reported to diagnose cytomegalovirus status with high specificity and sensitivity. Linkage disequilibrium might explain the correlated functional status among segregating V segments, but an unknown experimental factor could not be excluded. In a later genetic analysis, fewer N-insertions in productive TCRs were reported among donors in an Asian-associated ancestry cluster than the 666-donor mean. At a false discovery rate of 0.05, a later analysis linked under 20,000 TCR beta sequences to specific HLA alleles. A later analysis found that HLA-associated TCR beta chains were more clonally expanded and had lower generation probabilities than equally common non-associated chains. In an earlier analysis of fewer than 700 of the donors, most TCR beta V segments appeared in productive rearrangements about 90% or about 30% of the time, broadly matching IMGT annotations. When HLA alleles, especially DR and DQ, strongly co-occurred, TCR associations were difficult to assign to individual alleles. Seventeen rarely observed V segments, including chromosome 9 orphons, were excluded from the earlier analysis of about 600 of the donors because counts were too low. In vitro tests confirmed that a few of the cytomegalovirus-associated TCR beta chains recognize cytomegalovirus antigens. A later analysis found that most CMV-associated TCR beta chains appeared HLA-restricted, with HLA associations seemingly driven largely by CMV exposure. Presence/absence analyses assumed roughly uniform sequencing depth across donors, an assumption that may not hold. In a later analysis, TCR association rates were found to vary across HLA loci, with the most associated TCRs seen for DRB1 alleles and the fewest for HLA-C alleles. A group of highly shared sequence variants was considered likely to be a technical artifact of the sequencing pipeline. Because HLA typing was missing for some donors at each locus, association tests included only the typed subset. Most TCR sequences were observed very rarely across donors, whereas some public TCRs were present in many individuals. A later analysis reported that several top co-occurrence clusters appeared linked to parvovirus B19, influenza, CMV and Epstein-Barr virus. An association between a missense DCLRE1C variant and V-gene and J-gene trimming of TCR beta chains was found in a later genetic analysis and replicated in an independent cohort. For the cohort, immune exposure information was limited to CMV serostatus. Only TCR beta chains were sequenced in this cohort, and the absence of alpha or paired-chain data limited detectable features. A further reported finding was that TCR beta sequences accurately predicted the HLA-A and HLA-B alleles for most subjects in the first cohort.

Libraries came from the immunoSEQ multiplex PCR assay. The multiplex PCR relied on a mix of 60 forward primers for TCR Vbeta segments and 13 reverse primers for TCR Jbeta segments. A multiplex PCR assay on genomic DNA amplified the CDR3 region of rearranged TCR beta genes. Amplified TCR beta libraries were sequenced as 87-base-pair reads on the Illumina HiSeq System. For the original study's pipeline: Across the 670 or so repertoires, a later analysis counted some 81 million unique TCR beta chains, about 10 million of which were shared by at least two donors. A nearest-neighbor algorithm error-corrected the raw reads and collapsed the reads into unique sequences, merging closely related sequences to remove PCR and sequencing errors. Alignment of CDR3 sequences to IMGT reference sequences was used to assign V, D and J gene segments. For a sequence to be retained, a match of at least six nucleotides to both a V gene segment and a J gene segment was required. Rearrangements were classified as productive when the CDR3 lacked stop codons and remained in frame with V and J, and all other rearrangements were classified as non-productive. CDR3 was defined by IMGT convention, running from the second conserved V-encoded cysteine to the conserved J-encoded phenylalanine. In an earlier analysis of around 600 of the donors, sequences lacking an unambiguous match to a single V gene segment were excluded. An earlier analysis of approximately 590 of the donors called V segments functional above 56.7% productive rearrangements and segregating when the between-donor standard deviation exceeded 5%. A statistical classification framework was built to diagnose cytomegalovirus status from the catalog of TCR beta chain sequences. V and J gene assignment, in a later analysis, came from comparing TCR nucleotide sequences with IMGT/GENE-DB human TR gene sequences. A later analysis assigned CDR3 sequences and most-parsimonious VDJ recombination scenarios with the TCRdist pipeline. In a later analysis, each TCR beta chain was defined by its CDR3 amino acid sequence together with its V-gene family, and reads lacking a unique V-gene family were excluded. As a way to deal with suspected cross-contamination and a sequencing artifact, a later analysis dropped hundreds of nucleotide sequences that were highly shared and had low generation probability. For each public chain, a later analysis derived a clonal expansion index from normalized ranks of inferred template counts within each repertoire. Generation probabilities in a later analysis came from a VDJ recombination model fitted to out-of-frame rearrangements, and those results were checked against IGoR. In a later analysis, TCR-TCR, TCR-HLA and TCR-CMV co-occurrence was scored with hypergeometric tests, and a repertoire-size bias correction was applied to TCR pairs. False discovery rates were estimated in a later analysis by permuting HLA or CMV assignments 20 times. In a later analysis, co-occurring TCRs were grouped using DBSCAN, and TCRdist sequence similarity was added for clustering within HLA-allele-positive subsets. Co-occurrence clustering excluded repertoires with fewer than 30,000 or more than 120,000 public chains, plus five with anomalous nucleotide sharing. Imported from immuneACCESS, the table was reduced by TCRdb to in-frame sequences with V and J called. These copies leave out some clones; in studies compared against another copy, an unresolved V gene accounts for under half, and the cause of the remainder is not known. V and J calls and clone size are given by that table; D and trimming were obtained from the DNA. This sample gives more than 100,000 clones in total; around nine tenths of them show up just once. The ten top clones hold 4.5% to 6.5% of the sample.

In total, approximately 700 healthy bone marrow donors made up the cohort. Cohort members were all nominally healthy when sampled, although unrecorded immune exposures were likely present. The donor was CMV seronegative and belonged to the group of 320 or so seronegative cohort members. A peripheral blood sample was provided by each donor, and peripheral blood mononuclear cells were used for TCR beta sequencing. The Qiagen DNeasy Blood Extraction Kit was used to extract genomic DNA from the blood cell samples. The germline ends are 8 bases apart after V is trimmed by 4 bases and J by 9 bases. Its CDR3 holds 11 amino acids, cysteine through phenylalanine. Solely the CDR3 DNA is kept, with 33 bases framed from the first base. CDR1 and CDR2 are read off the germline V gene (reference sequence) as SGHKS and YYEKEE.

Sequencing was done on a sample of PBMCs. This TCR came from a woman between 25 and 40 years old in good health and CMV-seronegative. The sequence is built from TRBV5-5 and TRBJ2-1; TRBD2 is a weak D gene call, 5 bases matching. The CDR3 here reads CASSVSVEQFF. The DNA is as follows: TGTGCCAGCAGCGTTAGCGTTGAGCAGTTCTTC.